The present T cell receptor beta chain was sequenced within a study of control samples from healthy donors and cancer patients. Sequenced by immunoSEQ multiplex PCR; TCRdb stores in-frame clones only, minus some. The sample contains fewer than 60,000 clones, over 75% of which appear only once. This CDR3 spans 13 amino acids. With 4 bases removed from V and 2 bases from J, the gap between germline ends came to 9 bases. CDR1 SGHNT and CDR2 YYREEE come from the germline V gene (reference sequence). The material sequenced was PBMCs. This TCR was sampled from a woman aged 60-70 years with lung cancer. V is TRBV5-4 and J is TRBJ1-2; weak D call: TRBD1 (5 bases). The CDR3 is CASSRQRNYGYTF. The DNA of the CDR3 is TGTGCCAGCAGCCGACAGAGGAACTATGGCTACACCTTC.